This T cell receptor (beta chain) derives from a study of T cell clusters in autoimmune cytopenias. Regarding the study as a whole: Primary autoimmune cytopenia patients seemingly lacked the physiological T cell clusters found in healthy donors. TRB repertoire shifts in secondary cytopenia and chronic lymphocytic leukemia mostly reflected lymphoma, not autoimmunity.

Each sample's input was around 250 ng genomic DNA, roughly 40,000 genome equivalents. Germline V gene sequence: CDR1 LNHDA, CDR2 SQIVND (reference sequence). This CDR3 comprises 15 residues. Multiplex touch-down PCR amplified TRB using TRB-A and TRB-B pools in one tube. TCRdb re-called the multiplex PCR reads; one entry per CDR3 protein, DNA not given. The sample totals a few thousand distinct CDR3 sequences; its top ten clones hold 60% to 75%. On this clonotype: Its antigen is currently unknown.

These data also formed part of another study, on T cell repertoires in aging, cancer and after chemotherapy. According to that study: Healthy donor repertoires were recorded over several months to years and showed clear clonal overlap. Untreated cancer patients had significantly lower blood TCR diversity than age-matched healthy donors.

The chain is built from TRBV19 and TRBJ2-3; TCRdb returns TRBD1, unconfirmable since there is no DNA. This receptor was taken from a human donor in good health. Sequenced sample: peripheral blood. The chain's CDR3 is CASSTGTGRIHTQYF.